These 30 T cell receptor beta chains were sequenced from one sample in a study of T cell repertoires in cytomegalovirus infection. Their recognized antigens are unknown. Each CDR3 protein gets one entry after TCRdb re-called the reads with MiXCR. The data contain about 570,000 distinct CDR3 sequences, around 40% of them singletons. The sequenced sample was cultured PBMCs, obtained from culture after CMV antigen stimulation. The receptor source for this set is a human donor in good health (CMV status not recorded). Some clones in this sample may be carry-over from other donors' samples.

This clonotype was recorded many times. The chain links TRBV7-2 to TRBJ2-5; 11 nucleotides align to TRBD2. Germline loops: CDR1 SGHTA, CDR2 FQGNSA. V shed 5 bases and J 2 bases; nucleotides not matched to a gene: 7. The CDR3 runs 16 residues. In nucleotides, the CDR3 is TGTGCCAGCAGCCTCTCCGGGACTAGCGGACAAGAGACCCAGTACTTC. This gives the protein CASSLSGTSGQETQYF. Using reference TRBV7-2 and TRBJ2-5 for the parts outside the CDR3, the full variable domain is GAGVSQSPSNKVTEKGKDVELRCDPISGHTALYWYRQSLGQGLEFLIYFQGNSAPDKSGLPSDRFSAERTGGSVSTLTIQRTQQEDSAVYLCASSLSGTSGQETQYFGPGTRLLVL.

This clonotype was seen many times. The chain links TRBV27 to TRBJ1-1; D unresolved. CDR1 is MNHEY, CDR2 SMNVEV, per germline (reference sequence). The CDR3 contains 14 residues. Trimming removed 3 bases from V and 1 base from J, with 9 bases in between. The chain's CDR3 is CASSFRGGNTEAFF. The CDR3 DNA reads as TGTGCCAGCAGTTTCCGGGGAGGGAACACTGAAGCTTTCTTT.

This clonotype was seen a handful of times. The chain combines TRBV7-2 with TRBJ2-1, with 10 bases matching TRBD1. CDR3 length equals 14 residues. In germline, CDR1 is SGHTA, CDR2 FQGNSA. With 1 base clipped from V and 9 bases from J, the junction kept 3 bases outside the gene matches. CDR3 DNA sequence: TGTGCCAGCAGCTTAGTGGGACAGGGGTCTGAGCAGTTCTTC. This translates into CASSLVGQGSEQFF.

This clonotype was seen a handful of times. The genes are TRBV4-3 and TRBJ1-1, with 9 bases identical to TRBD1. With V trimmed by 0 bases and J by 10 bases, 9 bases remained unmatched. Per germline, CDR1 LGHNA and CDR2 YSLEER. The CDR3 totals 15 residues. The CDR3 nucleotides read TGCGCCAGCAGCCAAGAGGGGACAGGGTCTGTGGGAGCTTTCTTT. This encodes CASSQEGTGSVGAFF.

This rearrangement joins TRBV5-4 to TRBJ1-4; D gene unclear. Germline assignment: CDR1 SGHNT and CDR2 YYREEE (reference sequence). CDR3 length: 15 residues. Deletions cut 4 bases from V and 0 bases from J, with 10 bases between. The CDR3 is CASSLTPATNEKLFF. The CDR3 DNA sequence: TGTGCCAGCAGCCTAACACCCGCAACTAATGAAAAACTGTTTTTT.

The chain recombines TRBV7-2 with TRBJ2-1, with 13 bases identical to TRBD2. The CDR3 has 16 amino acids. V shed 3 bases and J 6 bases; nucleotides not matched to a gene: 5. Germline values: CDR1 SGHTA, CDR2 FQGNSA. The CDR3 loop is CASSFHRTSGGNEQFF. CDR3 coding DNA: TGTGCCAGCAGCTTTCACCGGACTAGCGGGGGCAATGAGCAGTTCTTC.

This clonotype was detected only a few times. The chain recombines TRBV4-2 with TRBJ2-7; D is undetermined. Deletions cut 1 base from V and 2 bases from J, with 9 bases between. Germline lookup yields CDR1 LGHNA and CDR2 YNFKEQ. The CDR3 sequence is 14 residues long. The CDR3 here is CASSQGTNTYEQYF. CDR3 bases: TGTGCCAGCAGCCAAGGTACAAATACCTACGAGCAGTACTTC.

This clonotype was seen a single time. The chain links TRBV11-2 to TRBJ2-1; maybe TRBD1 (5 bases). Trimming stripped 0 bases from V and 4 bases from J, with 10 bases between. The length of the CDR3 is 15 residues. Per the germline V gene, CDR1 is SGHAT and CDR2 is FQNNGV. The CDR3 reads CASSLDWGGYNEQFF. The CDR3 region has the DNA TGTGCCAGCAGCTTAGATTGGGGCGGTTACAATGAGCAGTTCTTC. Full variable domain (remainder filled in from reference TRBV11-2 and TRBJ2-1): EAGVAQSPRYKIIEKRQSVAFWCNPISGHATLYWYQQILGQGPKLLIQFQNNGVVDDSQLPKDRFSAERLKGVDSTLKIQPAKLEDSAVYLCASSLDWGGYNEQFFGPGTRLTVL.

The chain uses TRBV7-9 and TRBJ2-1; D might be TRBD1 (5 bases). V was trimmed by 4 bases and J by 10 bases, leaving 11 bases between them. CDR3 length equals 12 residues. Germline CDR1 SEHNR, CDR2 FQNEAQ (reference sequence). The CDR3 loop reads CASSSGSREQFF. The CDR3 coding sequence is TGTGCCAGCAGCTCAGGGTCGAGAGAGCAGTTCTTC.

The chain is built from TRBV19 and TRBJ1-6; D might be TRBD1 (5 bases). Trimming shortened V by 7 bases and J by 2 bases, and 15 bases separated the two germline ends. CDR3 length: 16 residues. CDR1 and CDR2 from the germline V gene are LNHDA and SQIVND (reference sequence). CDR3 protein: CASTIGGFAYNSPLHF. The CDR3 DNA follows: TGTGCCAGTACCATCGGGGGGTTTGCCTATAATTCACCCCTCCACTTT.

CDR3 nucleotides: TGTGCCAGCAGTCCCCGGGACCGGACCTACATTCAGTACTTC. Its protein product is CASSPRDRTYIQYF. The genes are TRBV12-3 or TRBV12-4 and TRBJ2-4; TRBD1 or TRBD2 may be the D gene (5 bases each). V was clipped by 5 bases and J by 8 bases, with 16 bases between them. CDR3 length equals 14 residues.

The genes are TRBV12-3 or TRBV12-4 and TRBJ1-5; D uncertain. The CDR3 contains 15 residues. Trimming took 6 bases from V and 0 from J, leaving 12 bases between them. The CDR3 nucleotides are TGTGCCAGCAGCTGGGGAGCCCATAGCAATCAGCCCCAGCATTTT. Its protein product is CASSWGAHSNQPQHF.

V and J are TRBV7-6 and TRBJ2-5; 10 bases are a match to TRBD1. Trimming removed 4 bases from V and 2 bases from J; junction bases left unmatched: 7. The CDR3 spans 16 residues. CDR1 is SGHVS, CDR2 FNYEAQ, per germline. CDR3 nucleotides: TGTGCCAGCAGCTCTCGACAGGGGGCCTGGCAAGAGACCCAGTACTTC. Amino acid sequence: CASSSRQGAWQETQYF.

This clonotype rates as medium-sized. The genes are TRBV7-2 and TRBJ2-3; 8 bases agree with TRBD2. Germline V gene data show CDR1 as SGHTA and CDR2 as FQGNSA. The CDR3 runs 15 residues. The ends lost 8 bases at V and 5 bases at J; junction bases unmatched: 12. CDR3 DNA: TGTGCCAGCCTACCGGCCGGGAGGGCCGGAGATACGCAGTATTTT. It is translated as CASLPAGRAGDTQYF.

This clonotype occurred once. V and J are TRBV20-1 and TRBJ1-6; tentative D call: TRBD1 (6 bases). Germline-derived CDR1 and CDR2 are DFQATT and SNEGSKA (reference sequence). The CDR3 totals 13 residues. Deletions cut 0 bases from V and 7 bases from J, with 7 bases between. The CDR3 here is CSARDQGNSPLHF. The CDR3 coding sequence is TGCAGTGCTAGAGATCAGGGGAATTCACCCCTCCACTTT.

The table lists this clonotype with many counts. V usage is TRBV7-2 and J usage is TRBJ2-3, with 8 bases that match TRBD2. V lost 3 bases to trimming and J lost 5 bases; unmatched junction nucleotides: 10. The CDR3 has 16 residues. Germline assignment: CDR1 SGHTA and CDR2 FQGNSA. CDR3 sequence (DNA): TGTGCCAGCAGCTTCAGGCGGGGGGTATCGTTAGATACGCAGTATTTT. It codes for CASSFRRGVSLDTQYF.

The chain carries TRBV7-9 and TRBJ1-3, with D maybe TRBD1 (5 bases). The CDR3 covers 14 residues. Trimming stripped 4 bases from V and 3 bases from J, with 10 bases between. Germline V gene sequence: CDR1 SEHNR, CDR2 FQNEAQ (reference sequence). The CDR3 here is CASSSQGGGNTIYF. CDR3 bases: TGTGCCAGCAGCTCCCAGGGTGGTGGAAACACCATATATTTT.

This clonotype was recorded a few times. V is TRBV7-8 and J is TRBJ1-2; the D gene is possibly TRBD1 (5 bases). V was cut by 5 bases and J by 6 bases, with 13 bases left in between. This CDR3 comprises 13 residues. Germline assignment: CDR1 SGHVS and CDR2 FQNEAQ. This CDR3 reads CASSPRGPDGYTF. The CDR3 nucleotides read TGTGCCAGCAGCCCCCGGGGACCCGATGGCTACACCTTC.

This clonotype was observed a handful of times. V is TRBV12-3 or TRBV12-4 and J is TRBJ2-1; D uncertain. The CDR3 totals 13 residues. Trimming pared 8 bases from V and 0 bases from J, leaving 8 bases between. The CDR3 nucleotides are TGTGCCAGCGGCAGCACCTCCTACAATGAGCAGTTCTTC. Its translation is CASGSTSYNEQFF.

The chain recombines TRBV11-2 with TRBJ1-2; no clear D gene. V dropped 5 bases and J dropped 0 bases, with 22 bases sitting between them. CDR3 length: 18 residues. Germline V gene sequence: CDR1 SGHAT, CDR2 FQNNGV. The CDR3, as DNA: TGTGCCAGCAGCCGAGGGATAGGCAGCTTCCTTTCTAACTATGGCTACACCTTC. Its protein product is CASSRGIGSFLSNYGYTF.

The chain uses TRBV7-2 and TRBJ1-4, with D hard to call. CDR1 and CDR2 from the germline V gene are SGHTA and FQGNSA. This CDR3 region has 14 residues. V was trimmed by 3 bases and J by 3 bases, leaving 8 bases between them. The CDR3 sequence: CASSFVSSNEKLFF. In DNA form, the CDR3 reads TGTGCCAGCAGCTTCGTTTCATCTAATGAAAAACTGTTTTTT.

The chain joins TRBV24-1 to TRBJ1-5; D uncertain. Trimming shortened V by 11 bases and J by 3 bases, and 13 bases separated the two germline ends. CDR3 length equals 13 residues. Germline CDR1 reads KGHDR; CDR2 reads SFDVKD. Here the CDR3 reads CASRHLNNQPQHF. The CDR3 DNA reads as TGTGCCAGCCGTCATCTGAACAATCAGCCCCAGCATTTT.

The genes are TRBV20-1 and TRBJ1-5; D is unresolved. The germline V gene encodes CDR1 DFQATT and CDR2 SNEGSKA (reference sequence). The CDR3 runs to 13 residues. V lost 4 bases to trimming and J lost 1 base, with 8 bases between them. The CDR3 region is CSANPDSNQPQHF. The CDR3 DNA reads as TGCAGTGCTAACCCGGACAGCAATCAGCCCCAGCATTTT.

CDR3 region: CASSPQALSSYNEQFF. The CDR3 DNA reads as TGTGCCAGCAGTCCCCAAGCCCTAAGCTCCTACAATGAGCAGTTCTTC. The chain links TRBV12-3 or TRBV12-4 to TRBJ2-1; no definite D call. The CDR3 is 16 amino acids. V was clipped by 5 bases and J by 0 bases, with 14 bases between them.

This chain connects TRBV12-3 or TRBV12-4 to TRBJ1-6; no reliable D call. Trimming removed 1 base at V and 14 bases at J, with 9 bases between. CDR3 size: 12 residues. CDR3 bases: TGTGCCAGCAGTTTAGAATTGAAGGCCCTCCACTTT. It translates to CASSLELKALHF.

This clonotype occurred many times. The chain combines TRBV7-8 with TRBJ2-3; TRBD2 might be the D (6 bases). The CDR3 sequence is 16 residues long. Germline V lookup: CDR1 SGHVS, CDR2 FQNEAQ. Trimming removed 1 base at V and 6 bases at J, with 17 bases between. Here the CDR3 reads CASSLELAQLVDTQYF. DNA of the CDR3: TGTGCCAGCAGCTTAGAACTAGCTCAACTGGTGGATACGCAGTATTTT. The full variable domain, its missing parts supplied by reference TRBV7-8 and TRBJ2-3, is GAGVSQSPRYKVAKRGQDVALRCDPISGHVSLFWYQQALGQGPEFLTYFQNEAQLDKSGLPSDRFFAERPEGSVSTLKIQRTQQEDSAVYLCASSLELAQLVDTQYFGPGTRLTVL.

This clonotype was counted only a few times. This rearrangement joins TRBV7-6 to TRBJ2-2; D is possibly TRBD1 (6 bases). V lost 2 bases to trimming and J lost 5 bases, with 15 bases between them. The CDR3 is 16 residues long. CDR1 is SGHVS, CDR2 FNYEAQ, per germline. The DNA for the CDR3 is TGTGCCAGCAGCTTACCCTATCGAGGGGGAACCGGGGAGCTGTTTTTT. This sequence encodes CASSLPYRGGTGELFF.

CDR3 loop: CASSRGRAGETQYF. In DNA, the CDR3 is TGTGCCAGCAGCCGTGGCAGGGCCGGAGAGACCCAGTACTTC. V usage is TRBV7-6 and J usage is TRBJ2-5; a possible D gene is TRBD1 (5 bases). With 5 bases removed from V and 4 bases from J, the gap between germline ends came to 14 bases. The CDR3 is 14 residues long. The V gene's germline CDR1 is SGHVS and CDR2 FNYEAQ.

This chain connects TRBV7-6 to TRBJ2-1, with 8 nucleotides matching TRBD1. V shed 1 base and J 9 bases; nucleotides not matched to a gene: 5. This CDR3 has 14 amino acids. The germline V gene has CDR1 SGHVS and CDR2 FNYEAQ. DNA of the CDR3: TGTGCCAGCAGCTTAGTAGACAGGGGTGGTGAGCAGTTCTTC. Translation gives CASSLVDRGGEQFF. Full variable domain (rest looked up from reference TRBV7-6 and TRBJ2-1): GAGVSQSPRYKVTKRGQDVALRCDPISGHVSLYWYRQALGQGPEFLTYFNYEAQQDKSGLPNDRFSAERPEGSISTLTIQRTEQRDSAMYRCASSLVDRGGEQFFGPGTRLTVL.

J is TRBJ2-3 and V is TRBV5-4; D may be TRBD2 (5 bases). Trimming removed 1 base at V and 1 base at J, with 10 bases between. This CDR3 region has 15 residues. CDR1 is SGHNT, CDR2 YYREEE, per germline (reference sequence). CDR3 loop: CASSLRQAGTDTQYF. CDR3 in DNA: TGTGCCAGCAGCTTGAGACAAGCGGGCACAGATACGCAGTATTTT. The whole variable domain, remainder taken from reference TRBV5-4 and TRBJ2-3, is ETGVTQSPTHLIKTRGQQVTLRCSSQSGHNTVSWYQQALGQGPQFIFQYYREEENGRGNFPPRFSGLQFPNYSSELNVNALELDDSALYLCASSLRQAGTDTQYFGPGTRLTVL.